This TCR beta chain was sequenced in a study of blood T cell repertoires in COVID-19. Study-level information: Acute and convalescent COVID-19 specimens originated in the United States, Italy and Spain. PBMCs, B-cell-depleted T cells, or T cells were the source of the cDNA or gDNA that made up the material.

In the original workflow: Counts of nucleated cells, estimated from reference gene primer amplification, were obtained. Repertoires were generated with immunoSEQ multiplex PCR, while TCRdb's copy carries only in-frame clones and drops some. V, J and clone size are taken as reported in that table, and D and trimming were inferred from the DNA itself. The sample holds approximately 240,000 clones, 80% to 85% seen once. There are 14 residues in the CDR3. The ends lost 8 bases at V and 1 base at J; junction bases unmatched: 2. The germline V gene encodes CDR1 MNHEY and CDR2 SVGAGI. The sample holds a few counts of this clone.

The sample was peripheral blood. This TCR was sampled from a woman in her sixties or seventies with acute or convalescent COVID-19. This chain links TRBV6-5 with TRBJ1-3; TRBD1 agrees at 10 bases. The CDR3 DNA reads TGTGCCAGCGGGGACAGGGGATCTGGAAACACCATATATTTT. It specifies CASGDRGSGNTIYF.